The present T cell receptor beta chain was sequenced within a study of beta chain features in type 1 diabetes. The study's findings and limits: Shorter templates may be favored by PCR, equally so in patients and controls. Significant though moderate, a shortening of TCRB CDR3s appeared in all four CD4+ subsets of Type 1 diabetes patients. Patients' naive, central memory and regulatory TCRB repertoires appeared more alike than those of healthy donors.

This clone was observed a few times. Its antigen is still unknown. Sequencing targeted expressed TCRB transcripts, as all isolated RNA had been reverse transcribed. Some clones are missing from TCRdb's copy, which holds only in-frame ones; the method was immunoSEQ multiplex PCR. Of 300,000 to 450,000 clones listed, roughly 12% are singletons. Unmatched junction bases numbered 16, after V lost 7 bases and J lost 4 bases. The CDR3 totals 16 residues. Germline CDR1 reads SGHRS; CDR2 reads YFSETQ. One heparinised blood draw averaging around 120 mL was given by each donor. The V gene is TRBV5-1, the J gene TRBJ2-5; 7 positions agree with TRBD1. This sequence originates from a woman aged 18-30 years with type 1 diabetes. The sequenced material came from naive CD4+ T cells from blood. Written as DNA, the CDR3 is TGCGCCAGCTATTCTAACAGGGGCCTAGGGCCAGAGACCCAGTACTTC. This codes for CASYSNRGLGPETQYF.